The 31 T cell receptor beta chains below all came from one sample that was sequenced in a study of T-cell reconstitution after alpha-beta-depleted transplantation in children. The TCRbeta library was prepared with unique molecular identifiers. One entry per CDR3 protein results from TCRdb running MiXCR on the PCR reads. The data show about 300,000 distinct CDR3 sequences, around a tenth seen once. This specimen consisted of PBMCs, obtained before TCRalphabeta/CD19-depleted stem cell transplant. These receptors all stem from a boy less than two years old with acute myeloid leukemia, due to receive a stem cell transplant.

The table lists this clonotype with many counts. The genes are TRBV25-1 and TRBJ1-4; 8 bases agree with TRBD1. V shed 0 bases, J shed 5 bases, and the junction held 11 bases outside the gene matches. This CDR3 is 18 amino acids long. Looked up from germline, CDR1 is MGHDK and CDR2 is SYGVNS. This chain's CDR3 is CASSEYSGQGAPNEKLFF. The CDR3 DNA sequence: TGTGCCAGCAGTGAATATTCCGGACAGGGTGCCCCGAATGAAAAACTGTTTTTT.

This chain links TRBV24-1 with TRBJ2-5; D ambiguous. CDR1 and CDR2 from the germline V gene are KGHDR and SFDVKD. CDR3 length equals 14 residues. V gave up 4 bases and J gave up 4 bases, with 12 bases separating them. CDR3 sequence (DNA): TGTGCCACCAGTGAGTGGGGATCGGGAGAGACCCAGTACTTC. Amino acid sequence: CATSEWGSGETQYF.

About this clonotype itself: It is likely a read error, because the conserved phenylalanine at the end of the CDR3 is missing. In DNA, the CDR3 is TGTGCCAGCAGTTTTTACGGGCCTGTGGCGGTGGATGAGCAGTTCTCC. This translates into CASSFYGPVAVDEQFS. The chain joins TRBV12-3 or TRBV12-4 to TRBJ2-1; no firm D call. The ends were cut back, 3 bases at V and 8 bases at J, with 20 bases in the middle. This CDR3 has 16 residues.

This clonotype was counted ten times or more. The chain links TRBV28 to TRBJ2-2; perhaps TRBD1 as D (5 bases). V was cut by 5 bases and J by 6 bases, with 10 bases left in between. The CDR3 length is 13 residues. CDR1 and CDR2 from the germline V gene are MDHEN and SYDVKM. CDR3 region: CASSLRVPGELFF. CDR3 DNA: TGTGCCAGCAGTCTCAGGGTACCCGGGGAGCTGTTTTTT.

The sample holds many counts of this clonotype. The J gene is TRBJ2-1, the V gene TRBV9, with D perhaps matching TRBD1 or TRBD2 (8 bases each). This CDR3 comprises 19 residues. Germline CDR1 SGDLS, CDR2 YYNGEE. V was cut by 0 bases and J by 1 base, with 20 bases left in between. The CDR3 sequence is CASSVVVDSGTGSYNEQFF. CDR3 bases: TGTGCCAGCAGCGTAGTAGTAGATAGCGGGACAGGTTCCTACAATGAGCAGTTCTTC.

This clonotype was seen more than once but under ten times. The chain employs TRBV27 and TRBJ2-2; D not resolved. CDR3 size: 15 residues. The V end was cut by 2 bases, the J end by 1 base, with 8 bases between. Germline CDR1 is MNHEY and CDR2 is SMNVEV (reference sequence). The CDR3 bases are TGTGCCAGCAGTTTAGGGCGGAAGAACACCGGGGAGCTGTTTTTT. Protein product: CASSLGRKNTGELFF.

This clonotype was seen at least ten times. The chain is built from TRBV5-4 and TRBJ2-7; 7 positions agree with TRBD2. CDR1 and CDR2 from the germline V gene are SGHNT and YYREEE (reference sequence). This CDR3 has 16 amino acids. V lost 0 bases and J lost 3; bases outside the gene matches: 9. In DNA form, the CDR3 reads TGTGCCAGCAGCTTGGAGTCTGTGCGGGGGAACTACGAGCAGTACTTC. It codes for CASSLESVRGNYEQYF.

This clonotype has ten or more counts. V gene TRBV18 combines with J gene TRBJ2-1; 8 bases are shared with TRBD1. The junction had 7 bases not matched to a gene; V was cut back by 2 bases and J by 7 bases. Germline V CDR1 and CDR2: KGHSH, LQKENI. This CDR3 is built from 15 residues. CDR3 nucleotides: TGTGCCAGCTCACCAAGGGGACAGGTGGGGAATGAGCAGTTCTTC. It yields the protein CASSPRGQVGNEQFF.

This clonotype was seen ten or more times. V gene TRBV7-9 combines with J gene TRBJ1-1; D remains ambiguous. CDR1 SEHNR and CDR2 FQNEAQ come from the germline V gene (reference sequence). V shed 9 bases and J shed 1 base, with 9 bases lying between them. The CDR3 loop spans 12 amino acids. In nucleotides, the CDR3 is TGTGCCAGTAGGACGAGGAACACTGAAGCTTTCTTT. As protein: CASRTRNTEAFF.

Concerning this clonotype: This may come from a read error, since a much larger clone is one base off. This chain links TRBV5-1 with TRBJ1-1; D remains unclear. Germline values: CDR1 SGHRS, CDR2 YFSETQ. The CDR3 contains 13 residues. Trimming removed 3 bases from V and 0 bases from J, with 6 bases in between. CDR3 region: CASSSDVNTEAFF. For the CDR3, the DNA is TGCGCCAGCAGCTCGGATGTGAACACTGAAGCTTTCTTT.

This clonotype appeared a few times. This rearrangement joins TRBV6-5 to TRBJ2-7, with 12 bases fitting TRBD2. The CDR3 is 16 amino acids. The germline V gene encodes CDR1 MNHEY and CDR2 SVGAGI. With V trimmed by 0 bases and J by 0 bases, 0 bases remained unmatched. The CDR3 loop is CASSYSTSGSSYEQYF. DNA for the CDR3: TGTGCCAGCAGTTACTCGACTAGCGGGAGCTCCTACGAGCAGTACTTC.

J is TRBJ1-2 and V is TRBV6-1, with D hard to call. Germline-derived CDR1 and CDR2 are MNHNS and SASEGT. This CDR3 spans 12 amino acids. V lost 3 bases to trimming and J lost 10 bases, with 12 bases between them. The CDR3 DNA reads as TGTGCCAGCAGTGAGGTCAGGTCTTTCTACACCTTC. Residues: CASSEVRSFYTF.

This clonotype has just a few counts. V usage is TRBV3-1 and J usage is TRBJ2-7, with a weak D call TRBD1 (5 bases). This CDR3 contains 13 residues. Trimming left V 3 bases short and J 3 bases short, with 9 bases between. Germline values: CDR1 LGHDT, CDR2 YNNKEL (reference sequence). The CDR3 DNA reads TGTGCCAGCAGCCATGTAACAGGCTACGAGCAGTACTTC. Translated, it gives CASSHVTGYEQYF.

This clonotype has ten or more counts. The chain carries TRBV10-3 and TRBJ2-7; D may be TRBD2 (6 bases). V lost 4 bases to trimming and J lost 2 bases, with 15 bases between them. This CDR3 is 15 amino acids long. The germline V gene encodes CDR1 ENHRY and CDR2 SYGVKD. CDR3 DNA sequence: TGTGCCATCAGTGGCGGGGTTCCAGAAACCTACGAGCAGTACTTC. Protein product: CAISGGVPETYEQYF.

The chain uses TRBV18 and TRBJ2-7; D unclear. The CDR3 totals 15 residues. Germline CDR1 KGHSH, CDR2 LQKENI. Trimming pared 6 bases from V and 5 bases from J, leaving 20 bases between. The CDR3 coding sequence is TGTGCCAGCTCCGGCCTCAGTACTTCAAGGGACGAGCAGTACTTC. This encodes CASSGLSTSRDEQYF.

Concerning this clonotype: It may be a read error: a sequence one base away is much more abundant. This rearrangement joins TRBV9 to TRBJ2-2; 11 positions agree with TRBD1. This CDR3 has 16 amino acids. The germline CDR1 and CDR2 sequences are SGDLS and YYNGEE. Trimming at V came to 0 bases and at J to 5 bases, leaving 3 bases not matched to a gene. CDR3 DNA: TGTGCCAGCAGCGTAGGGACAGGGGGCATAACCGGGGAGCTGTTTTTT. Protein product: CASSVGTGGITGELFF. The whole variable domain, filled in from reference TRBV9 and TRBJ2-2, reads DSGVTQTPKHLITATGQRVTLRCSPRSGDLSVYWYQQSLDQGLQFLIQYYNGEERAKGNILERFSAQQFPDLHSELNLSSLELGDSALYFCASSVGTGGITGELFFGEGSRLTVL.

This clonotype turned up a few times. The chain recombines TRBV15 with TRBJ1-4; D is perhaps TRBD1 (5 bases). Germline CDR1 reads LNHNV; CDR2 reads YYDKDF (reference sequence). Between the trimmed V and J ends, which lost 2 bases and 8 bases, there was a span of 15 bases. CDR3 size: 15 residues. CDR3 in DNA: TGTGCCACCAGCAGATCAGGGAGGCTTGTCGAAAAACTGTTTTTT. Protein sequence: CATSRSGRLVEKLFF. Full variable domain (remainder filled in from reference TRBV15 and TRBJ1-4): DAMVIQNPRYQVTQFGKPVTLSCSQTLNHNVMYWYQQKSSQAPKLLFHYYDKDFNNEADTPDNFQSRRPNTSFCFLDIRSPGLGDTAMYLCATSRSGRLVEKLFFGSGTQLSVL.

This clonotype was counted many times. V gene TRBV29-1 combines with J gene TRBJ2-6; D ambiguous. Trimming removed 4 bases at V and 0 bases at J, with 4 bases between. Germline V gives CDR1 SQVTM, CDR2 ANQGSEA. This CDR3 has 13 residues. DNA for the CDR3: TGCAGCGTTGTCAACTCTGGGGCCAACGTCCTGACTTTC. It specifies CSVVNSGANVLTF. Full variable domain (remainder filled in from reference TRBV29-1 and TRBJ2-6): SAVISQKPSRDICQRGTSLTIQCQVDSQVTMMFWYRQQPGQSLTLIATANQGSEATYESGFVIDKFPISRPNLTFSTLTVSNMSPEDSSIYLCSVVNSGANVLTFGAGSRLTVL.

The table lists this clonotype with many counts. The V gene is TRBV20-1, the J gene TRBJ2-3; TRBD2 matches at 12 bases. V was clipped by 5 bases and J by 4 bases; unmatched bases: 10. The CDR3 runs to 16 residues. The V gene's germline CDR1 is DFQATT and CDR2 SNEGSKA (reference sequence). The CDR3 loop is CSARPRTSGVPDTQYF. The CDR3 coding sequence is TGCAGTGCTCGACCCCGGACTAGCGGGGTCCCAGATACGCAGTATTTT.

This clonotype has a count of ten or more. V gene TRBV20-1 combines with J gene TRBJ2-1, with 9 bases aligning to TRBD2. Germline V gene sequence: CDR1 DFQATT, CDR2 SNEGSKA (reference sequence). With 6 bases clipped from V and 9 bases from J, the junction kept 12 bases outside the gene matches. This CDR3 spans 14 amino acids. CDR3 DNA sequence: TGCAGTGCCTCCTTTAGCGGGGGCTGGAGTGAGCAGTTCTTC. Its translation: CSASFSGGWSEQFF.

There are many counts of this clonotype. The genes are TRBV2 and TRBJ2-1; 10 nucleotides agree with TRBD1. The V and J ends lost 5 bases and 8 bases, in that order; junction bases with no gene match: 9. Germline lookup yields CDR1 SNHLY and CDR2 FYNNEI. This CDR3 has 15 amino acids. CDR3 DNA sequence: TGTGCCAGCAGTAAGAGACAGGGGGCGATGGATGAGCAGTTCTTC. This gives the protein CASSKRQGAMDEQFF.

This clonotype has at least ten counts. This chain connects TRBV7-2 to TRBJ1-2, with D possibly matching TRBD1 (6 bases). Germline CDR1 is SGHTA and CDR2 is FQGNSA. The CDR3 has 14 amino acids. V lost 4 bases to trimming and J lost 6 bases, with 15 bases between them. CDR3 DNA: TGTGCCAGCAGCTCGGGACACCCCAGGGATGGCTACACCTTC. Encoded protein: CASSSGHPRDGYTF.

About this clonotype itself: This could be a read error, since a much larger clone is one nucleotide away. The V gene is TRBV20-1, the J gene TRBJ2-7; 7 nucleotides line up with TRBD2. Per the germline V gene, CDR1 is DFQATT and CDR2 is SNEGSKA (reference sequence). The CDR3 length is 13 residues. CDR3 amino acids: CSARDVWDYEQNF. CDR3 DNA sequence: TGCAGTGCTAGAGATGTCTGGGACTACGAGCAGAACTTC.

This clonotype has a count of ten or more. The conserved phenylalanine or tryptophan is not found at the CDR3 terminus, so this likely reflects a read error. The DNA is left out, because the CDR3 cannot be placed on it with certainty; the CDR3 is given as TCRdb lists it. This sequence joins TRBV21-1 and TRBJ1-1; the table's D call, TRBD1, has no DNA check behind it. TRBV21-1 is labeled a pseudogene. The CDR3 has 11 amino acids, counting both end residues. The CDR3 loop reads CASSKGIARPL.

This clonotype was observed many times. The J gene is TRBJ1-1, the V gene TRBV11-1; weak D call: TRBD1 (5 bases). This CDR3 has 16 residues. CDR1 and CDR2 from the germline V gene are SGHAT and FQDESV (reference sequence). The V gene lost 2 bases and the J gene lost 3 bases, with 16 bases spanning the gap. CDR3 amino acids: CASSLFPRDPYTEAFF. The CDR3, as DNA: TGTGCCAGCAGCTTATTCCCGAGGGACCCCTACACTGAAGCTTTCTTT.

This clonotype was recorded many times. The chain links TRBV2 to TRBJ2-1; the match to TRBD2 covers 15 bases. Trimming at V came to 7 bases and at J to 7 bases, leaving 2 bases not matched to a gene. The germline V gene has CDR1 SNHLY and CDR2 FYNNEI. This CDR3 region has 14 residues. The CDR3 nucleotides read TGTGCCAGCAAGGGGACTAGCGGGAGGAATGAGCAGTTCTTC. Translated, it gives CASKGTSGRNEQFF.

This clonotype was counted only a few times. The chain has TRBV29-1 and TRBJ1-2; D is uncertain. The CDR3 is made up of 11 amino acids. CDR1 and CDR2 (germline): SQVTM, ANQGSEA. V was pared by 0 bases and J by 8 bases, with 7 bases between. The CDR3 here is CSVEERIGYTF. In DNA, the CDR3 is TGCAGCGTTGAAGAAAGGATCGGCTACACCTTC.

This clonotype came up many times. This chain uses TRBV5-1 with TRBJ2-3; TRBD1 agrees at 8 bases. The J segment lost 1 base and the V segment lost 6 bases, leaving 10 bases of the junction unmatched. CDR1 SGHRS and CDR2 YFSETQ come from the germline V gene. The CDR3 is made up of 16 amino acids. In DNA, the CDR3 is TGCGCCAGCACCCCCTTGGCAGGGGGCGGCACAGATACGCAGTATTTT. This translates into CASTPLAGGGTDTQYF.

The V call is TRBV11-3, the J call TRBJ2-7; a possible D gene is TRBD1 (6 bases). The CDR3 contains 12 residues. V was trimmed by 4 bases and J by 6 bases, leaving 10 bases between them. Germline V gene lookup returns CDR1 SGHNT and CDR2 YENEEA. The chain's CDR3 is CASSWTEVEQYF. DNA for the CDR3: TGTGCCAGCAGCTGGACAGAGGTCGAGCAGTACTTC.

This clonotype showed up many times. The chain recombines TRBV20-1 with TRBJ2-7; D uncertain. The CDR3 consists of 14 residues. CDR1 DFQATT and CDR2 SNEGSKA come from the germline V gene (reference sequence). With 6 bases removed from V and 2 bases from J, the gap between germline ends came to 17 bases. The CDR3 here is CSASTPPKAYEQYF. The CDR3 DNA reads as TGCAGTGCGAGTACACCCCCCAAAGCCTACGAGCAGTACTTC.

On this clonotype: A read error may be the cause here, since a much bigger clone is one base away. This chain uses TRBV12-3 or TRBV12-4 with TRBJ2-3, with D possibly TRBD1 on 5 matching bases. The better agreement between TRBJ1-5 and the DNA end casts doubt on the J call. The CDR3 has 13 amino acids. DNA for the CDR3: TGTGCCAGCACCCTGACAGTGACAGATACGCAGCATTTT. Its translation: CASTLTVTDTQHF.